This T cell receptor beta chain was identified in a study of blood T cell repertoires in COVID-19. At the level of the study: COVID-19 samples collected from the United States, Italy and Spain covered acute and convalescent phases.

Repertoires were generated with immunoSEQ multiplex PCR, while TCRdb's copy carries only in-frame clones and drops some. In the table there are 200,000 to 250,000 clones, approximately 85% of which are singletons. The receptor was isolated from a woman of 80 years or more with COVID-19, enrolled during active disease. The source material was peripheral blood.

The CDR3 is CASSPGTGKNSGTDTQYF. CDR3 nucleotide sequence: TGCGCCAGCAGCCCGGGGACAGGGAAGAATAGCGGCACAGATACGCAGTATTTT. J is TRBJ2-3 and V is TRBV5-1; 9 bases map to TRBD1. V shed 4 bases, J shed 1 base, and the junction held 13 bases outside the gene matches. Germline values: CDR1 SGHRS, CDR2 YFSETQ. This CDR3 comprises 18 residues.